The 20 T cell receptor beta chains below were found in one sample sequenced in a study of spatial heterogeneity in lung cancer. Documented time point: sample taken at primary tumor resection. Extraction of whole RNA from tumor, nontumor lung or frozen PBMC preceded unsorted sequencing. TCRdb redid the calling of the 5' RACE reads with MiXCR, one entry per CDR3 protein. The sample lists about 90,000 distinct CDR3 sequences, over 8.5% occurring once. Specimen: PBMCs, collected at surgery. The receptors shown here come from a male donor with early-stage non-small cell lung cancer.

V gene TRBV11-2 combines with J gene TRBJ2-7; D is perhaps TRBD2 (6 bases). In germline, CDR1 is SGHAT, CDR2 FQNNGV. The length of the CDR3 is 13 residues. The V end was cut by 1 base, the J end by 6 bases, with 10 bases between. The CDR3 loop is CASSLGPGVEQYF. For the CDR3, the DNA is TGTGCCAGCAGCTTAGGTCCGGGGGTCGAGCAGTACTTC.

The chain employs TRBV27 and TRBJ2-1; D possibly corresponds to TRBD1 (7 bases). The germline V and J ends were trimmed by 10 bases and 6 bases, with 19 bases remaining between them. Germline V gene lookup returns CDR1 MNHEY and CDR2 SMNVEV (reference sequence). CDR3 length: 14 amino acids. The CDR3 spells CATFPQGGSNEQFF. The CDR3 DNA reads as TGTGCCACCTTTCCTCAGGGGGGTAGCAATGAGCAGTTCTTC.

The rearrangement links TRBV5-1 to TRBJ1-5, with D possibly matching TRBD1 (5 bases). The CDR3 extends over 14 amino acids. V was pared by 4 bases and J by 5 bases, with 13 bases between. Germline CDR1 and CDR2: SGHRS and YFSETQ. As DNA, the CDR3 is TGCGCCAGCAGCCCTACCGACAGAGATCAGCCCCAGCATTTT. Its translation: CASSPTDRDQPQHF. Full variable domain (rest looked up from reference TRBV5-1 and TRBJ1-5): KAGVTQTPRYLIKTRGQQVTLSCSPISGHRSVSWYQQTPGQGLQFLFEYFSETQRNKGNFPGRFSGRQFSNSRSEMNVSTLELGDSALYLCASSPTDRDQPQHFGDGTRLSIL.

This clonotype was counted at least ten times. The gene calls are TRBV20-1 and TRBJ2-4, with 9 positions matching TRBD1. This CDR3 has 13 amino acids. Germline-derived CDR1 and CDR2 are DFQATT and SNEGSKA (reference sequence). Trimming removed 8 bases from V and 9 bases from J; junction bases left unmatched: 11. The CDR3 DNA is TGCAGTTCCCCGGGACAGGGTTTGGGCATTCAGTACTTC. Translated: CSSPGQGLGIQYF.

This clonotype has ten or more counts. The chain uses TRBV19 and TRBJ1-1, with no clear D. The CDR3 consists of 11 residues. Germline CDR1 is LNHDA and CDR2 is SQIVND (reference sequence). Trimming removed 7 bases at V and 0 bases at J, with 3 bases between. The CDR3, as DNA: TGTGCCAGTAAGGTGAACACTGAAGCTTTCTTT. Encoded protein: CASKVNTEAFF.

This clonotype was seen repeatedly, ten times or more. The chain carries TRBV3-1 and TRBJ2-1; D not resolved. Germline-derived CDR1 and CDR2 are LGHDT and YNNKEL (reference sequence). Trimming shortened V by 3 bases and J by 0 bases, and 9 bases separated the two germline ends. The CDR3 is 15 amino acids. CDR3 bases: TGTGCCAGCAGCCAGAACGCGATCTCCTACAATGAGCAGTTCTTC. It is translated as CASSQNAISYNEQFF.

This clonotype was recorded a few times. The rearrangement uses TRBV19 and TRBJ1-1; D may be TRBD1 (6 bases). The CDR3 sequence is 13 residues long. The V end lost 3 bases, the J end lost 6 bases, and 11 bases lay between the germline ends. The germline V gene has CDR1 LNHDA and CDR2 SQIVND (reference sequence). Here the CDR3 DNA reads TGTGCCAGTAGTATTGAGCCAGGGGCTGAAGCTTTCTTT. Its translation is CASSIEPGAEAFF.

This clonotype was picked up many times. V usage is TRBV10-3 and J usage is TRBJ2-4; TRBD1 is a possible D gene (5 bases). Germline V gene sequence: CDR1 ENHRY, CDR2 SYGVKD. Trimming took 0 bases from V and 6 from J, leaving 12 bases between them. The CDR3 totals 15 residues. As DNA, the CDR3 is TGTGCCATCAGTGAGTCGCCACAGGCGGTAAACATTCAGTACTTC. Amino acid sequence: CAISESPQAVNIQYF.

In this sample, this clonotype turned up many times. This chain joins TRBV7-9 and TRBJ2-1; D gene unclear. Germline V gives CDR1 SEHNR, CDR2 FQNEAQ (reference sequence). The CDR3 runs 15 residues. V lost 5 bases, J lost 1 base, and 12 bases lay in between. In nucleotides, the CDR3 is TGTGCCAGCAGCCCACCGGGTGATTCCTACAATGAGCAGTTCTTC. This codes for CASSPPGDSYNEQFF.

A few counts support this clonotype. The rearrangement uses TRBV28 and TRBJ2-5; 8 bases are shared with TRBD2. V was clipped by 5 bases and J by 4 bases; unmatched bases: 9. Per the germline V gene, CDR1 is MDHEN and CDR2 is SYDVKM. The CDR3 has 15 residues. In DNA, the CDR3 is TGTGCCAGCAGTCCGCCGACTAGCGTGGGAGAGACCCAGTACTTC. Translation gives CASSPPTSVGETQYF.

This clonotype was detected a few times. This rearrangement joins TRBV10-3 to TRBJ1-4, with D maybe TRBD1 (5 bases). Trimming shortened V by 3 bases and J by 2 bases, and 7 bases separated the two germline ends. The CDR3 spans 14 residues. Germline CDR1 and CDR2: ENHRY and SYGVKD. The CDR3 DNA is TGTGCCATCAGTGACAGGGCCACTAATGAAAAACTGTTTTTT. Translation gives CAISDRATNEKLFF.

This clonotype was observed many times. The CDR3 DNA sequence: TGCAGCGTTGAATGGAACACTGAAGCTTTCTTT. It encodes CSVEWNTEAFF. The chain joins TRBV29-1 to TRBJ1-1; D ambiguous. Deletions cut 2 bases from V and 1 base from J, with 2 bases between. Germline CDR1 SQVTM, CDR2 ANQGSEA. This CDR3 spans 11 amino acids.

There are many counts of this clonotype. The CDR3 loop reads CSARVVGWETQYF. In DNA, the CDR3 is TGCAGTGCTAGAGTGGTGGGTTGGGAGACCCAGTACTTC. V is TRBV20-1 and J is TRBJ2-5; D is uncertain. Trimming left V 1 base short and J 5 bases short, with 11 bases between. The CDR3 is made up of 13 amino acids. Germline CDR1 reads DFQATT; CDR2 reads SNEGSKA (reference sequence).

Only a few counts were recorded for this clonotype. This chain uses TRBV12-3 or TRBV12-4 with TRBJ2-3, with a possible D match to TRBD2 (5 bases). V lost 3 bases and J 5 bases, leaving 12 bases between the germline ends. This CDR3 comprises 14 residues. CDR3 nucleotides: TGTGCCAGCAGTTTCGGAGCGGACGGAGATACGCAGTATTTT. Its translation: CASSFGADGDTQYF.

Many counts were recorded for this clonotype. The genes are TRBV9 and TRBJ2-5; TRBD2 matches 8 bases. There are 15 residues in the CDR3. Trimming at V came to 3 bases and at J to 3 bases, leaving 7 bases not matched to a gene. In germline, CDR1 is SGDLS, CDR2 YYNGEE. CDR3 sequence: CASSEHGTSEETQYF. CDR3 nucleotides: TGTGCCAGCAGCGAACACGGGACTAGTGAAGAGACCCAGTACTTC. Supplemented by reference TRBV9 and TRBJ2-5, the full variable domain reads DSGVTQTPKHLITATGQRVTLRCSPRSGDLSVYWYQQSLDQGLQFLIQYYNGEERAKGNILERFSAQQFPDLHSELNLSSLELGDSALYFCASSEHGTSEETQYFGPGTRLLVL.

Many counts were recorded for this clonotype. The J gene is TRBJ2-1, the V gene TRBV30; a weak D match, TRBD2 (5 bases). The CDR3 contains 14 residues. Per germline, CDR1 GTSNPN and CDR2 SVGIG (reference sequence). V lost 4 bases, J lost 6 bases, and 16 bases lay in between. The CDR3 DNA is TGTGCCTGGACCCGCGAGGGTACCCGCAATGAGCAGTTCTTC. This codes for CAWTREGTRNEQFF.

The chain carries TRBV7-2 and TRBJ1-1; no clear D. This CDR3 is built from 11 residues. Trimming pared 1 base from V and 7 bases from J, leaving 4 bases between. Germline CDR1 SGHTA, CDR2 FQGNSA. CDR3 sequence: CASSLVREAFF. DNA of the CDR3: TGTGCCAGCAGCTTAGTCCGTGAAGCTTTCTTT.

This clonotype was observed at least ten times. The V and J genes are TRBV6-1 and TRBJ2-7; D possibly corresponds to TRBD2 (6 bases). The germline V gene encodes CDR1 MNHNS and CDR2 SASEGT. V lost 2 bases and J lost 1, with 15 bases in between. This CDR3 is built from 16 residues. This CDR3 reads CASSERRRDMSYEQYF. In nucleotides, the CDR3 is TGTGCCAGCAGTGAAAGGAGGAGGGATATGTCCTACGAGCAGTACTTC.

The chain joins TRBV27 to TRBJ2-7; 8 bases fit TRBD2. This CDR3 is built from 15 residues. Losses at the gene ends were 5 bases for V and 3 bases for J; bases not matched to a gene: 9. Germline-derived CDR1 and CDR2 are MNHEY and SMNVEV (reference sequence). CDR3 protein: CASSPRIAGIYEQYF. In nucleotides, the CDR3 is TGTGCCAGCAGTCCCCGGATAGCGGGAATCTACGAGCAGTACTTC.

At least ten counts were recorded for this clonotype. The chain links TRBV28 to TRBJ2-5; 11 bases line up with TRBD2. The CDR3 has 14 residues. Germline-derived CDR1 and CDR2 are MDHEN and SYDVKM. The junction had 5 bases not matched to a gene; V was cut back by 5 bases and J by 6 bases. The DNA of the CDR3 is TGTGCCAGCAGTCTGCTAGCGGGAGGCAAGACCCAGTACTTC. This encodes CASSLLAGGKTQYF.